Listed below are T cell receptor beta chains from one sample, sequenced in a study of blood T cell repertoires in COVID-19. Measured with immunoSEQ multiplex PCR; TCRdb has only the in-frame clones, and not every one. Here the sample spans about 160,000 clones, around nine tenths being singletons. Sequenced input: peripheral blood. The source is a man between 45 and 60 years old with acute or convalescent COVID-19. CDR3s include the opening cysteine and the closing phenylalanine or tryptophan. The D gene is left open where the match is weak. Clone size is shown for a subset of rows, as once, few, many or a class of expanded clone.

TRBD1	TRBV30	few	TRBJ1-2	CAWSLGQQLYGYTF	TGTGCCTGGAGTTTGGGACAGCAGCTCTATGGCTACACCTTC
.	TRBV2	.	TRBJ1-6	CASSGQRNSPLHF	TGTGCCAGCAGCGGACAACGAAATTCACCCCTCCACTTT
TRBD1	TRBV7-9	.	TRBJ2-6	CASSLWSRDRVGANVLTF	TGTGCCAGCAGCTTATGGAGCCGGGACAGGGTCGGGGCCAACGTCCTGACTTTC
.	TRBV18	.	TRBJ2-3	CASSPMTASTDTQYF	TGTGCCAGCTCACCGATGACAGCTAGCACAGATACGCAGTATTTT
TRBD1	TRBV7-9	.	TRBJ1-1	CASSLGDRVGDTEAFF	TGTGCCAGCAGCTTAGGGGACAGGGTTGGGGACACTGAAGCTTTCTTT
.	TRBV9	.	TRBJ2-3	CASSVGGASTDTQYF	TGTGCCAGCAGCGTAGGCGGGGCCAGCACAGATACGCAGTATTTT
.	TRBV7-3	.	TRBJ1-2	CASSLTLGGDGYTF	TGTGCCAGCAGCTTAACTTTGGGGGGAGATGGCTACACCTTC
.	TRBV19	few	TRBJ1-4	CASSSGREYGEKLFF	TGTGCCAGTAGTTCGGGGAGGGAGTATGGTGAAAAACTGTTTTTT
TRBD1	TRBV27	.	TRBJ1-6	CASRDGQGRASPLHF	TGTGCCAGCAGGGACGGACAGGGGCGCGCCTCACCCCTCCACTTT
.	TRBV18	.	TRBJ1-4	CASSPGAGDEKLFF	TGTGCCAGCTCACCAGGTGCAGGCGATGAAAAACTGTTTTTT
TRBD1	TRBV7-2	once	TRBJ1-1	CASSLRGQQSEAFF	TGTGCCAGCAGCTTAAGGGGACAGCAATCTGAAGCTTTCTTT
TRBD1	TRBV5-1	.	TRBJ1-6	CASSLEYRGYNSPLHF	TGCGCCAGCAGCTTGGAGTACAGGGGGTATAATTCACCCCTCCACTTT
TRBD2	TRBV5-4	.	TRBJ2-1	CASSPGRTRGEQFF	TGTGCCAGCAGCCCTGGTAGGACTAGAGGCGAGCAGTTCTTC
.	TRBV11-2	.	TRBJ2-7	CASSLIRSEQYF	TGTGCCAGCAGCTTAATTCGGAGCGAGCAGTACTTC
TRBD2	TRBV28	few	TRBJ2-1	CASSFLGLAPTYNEQFF	TGTGCCAGCAGTTTTCTTGGACTAGCGCCAACCTACAATGAGCAGTTCTTC
TRBD2	TRBV28	.	TRBJ2-7	CASSFARGGSKSEQYF	TGTGCCAGCAGTTTTGCCCGGGGGGGGTCCAAGAGCGAGCAGTACTTC
TRBD2	TRBV2	.	TRBJ2-5	CASTTGRGTQETQYF	TGTGCCAGCACGACTGGGCGGGGGACCCAAGAGACCCAGTACTTC
.	TRBV28	.	TRBJ1-5	CASSLKGGDSNQPQHF	TGTGCCAGCAGTTTAAAAGGAGGAGATAGCAATCAGCCCCAGCATTTT
.	TRBV2	.	TRBJ1-2	CASSAQGTNYGYTF	TGTGCCAGCAGCGCACAGGGAACTAACTATGGCTACACCTTC
TRBD1	TRBV30	.	TRBJ2-1	CAWSLPGGAHNEQFF	TGTGCCTGGAGTCTGCCAGGGGGCGCCCACAATGAGCAGTTCTTC
TRBD2	TRBV9	.	TRBJ2-1	CASSVPGLAGIRSSYNEQFF	TGTGCCAGCAGCGTCCCGGGACTAGCGGGTATAAGGAGCTCCTACAATGAGCAGTTCTTC
TRBD2	TRBV11-2	.	TRBJ2-3	CASSLVWTSGESTDTQYF	TGTGCCAGCAGCTTAGTCTGGACTAGCGGGGAGAGCACAGATACGCAGTATTTT
TRBD1	TRBV2	.	TRBJ2-5	CATPGQGQETQYF	TGTGCCACCCCTGGACAGGGCCAAGAGACCCAGTACTTC
.	TRBV21-1	.	TRBJ2-2	CASSNGRGHTGELFF	TGTGCCAGCAGCAATGGAAGGGGCCACACCGGGGAGCTGTTTTTT
.	TRBV10-3	once	TRBJ2-3	CAIRSASRTDTQYF	TGTGCCATCAGGTCGGCTAGCCGCACAGATACGCAGTATTTT
TRBD2	TRBV9	.	TRBJ2-7	CASSVGGRSSYEQYF	TGTGCCAGCAGCGTTGGCGGGAGGAGCTCCTACGAGCAGTACTTC